The clone carrying this T cell receptor (beta chain) was counted a few times. Its antigen is still unknown. The V gene's germline CDR1 is DFQATT and CDR2 SNEGSKA (reference sequence). Unmatched junction bases numbered 4, after V lost 1 base and J lost 8 bases. CDR3 length: 14 residues. This entry is derived from a study of T-cell reconstitution after alpha-beta-depleted transplantation in children. General observations from the study: The study traced high day-60 TCRbeta diversity in some patients to surviving recipient T cells and thymic progenitors. Diversity and T-cell counts at one year after transplant derived mostly from new T cells. Reportedly, only several hundred clones from non-depleted graft cells drove alpha-beta T-cell counts at about two months.

Unique molecular identifiers were incorporated during preparation of the TCRbeta library. TCRdb reprocessed the PCR reads via MiXCR and lists one record per CDR3 protein. The sample contains about 540,000 distinct CDR3 sequences, 27% of which appear only once. This chain uses TRBV20-1 with TRBJ2-1, with 11 nucleotides matching TRBD2. Sequenced here: PBMCs, sampled before TCRalphabeta/CD19-depleted stem cell transplant. The sequence came from a boy younger than two with Wiskott-Aldrich syndrome, due to receive a stem cell transplant. The CDR3 region is CSARVSGRVYEQFF. The CDR3 DNA is TGCAGTGCTAGAGTTAGCGGGAGGGTGTATGAGCAGTTCTTC.